Detailed here is one T cell receptor beta chain. Its matching antigen is unknown. In germline, CDR1 is SEHNR, CDR2 FQNEAQ (reference sequence). CDR3 size: 13 residues. Trimming removed 0 bases at V and 1 base at J, with 4 bases between. This entry comes from a study of identical twins. All of the donors were Caucasians in good health. Notes on the study in general: Within cord blood, abundant beta clonotypes carried fewer insertions, but memory repertoires showed no such trend. Less excess twin sharing appeared in beta out-of-frame sequences.

Unique molecular identifiers were present on the cDNA, and a universal primer site came from template switching. MiXCR was run by TCRdb on the 5' RACE reads, yielding one entry per CDR3 protein. The repertoire consists of hundreds of thousands of distinct CDR3 sequences, with 6.1% occurring once and the leading ten covering 1.5% to 2%. This clonotype was obtained from a man younger than 35 in good health. The specimen was naive T cells sorted from blood. This chain links TRBV7-9 with TRBJ2-7; D is uncertain. This CDR3 is CASSLAESYEQYV. For the CDR3, the DNA is TGTGCCAGCAGCTTAGCGGAGTCCTACGAGCAGTACGTC.